The 9 T cell receptor beta chains below were found in one sample sequenced in a study of neurological immune-mediated disorders. TCRdb analysed the 5' RACE reads with MiXCR anew, one entry per CDR3 protein. The repertoire holds around 69,000 distinct CDR3 sequences, with approximately 10% as singletons. Time point noted: longitudinal time-point 1 (baseline). The sample comprised PBMCs. The receptors shown here come from a man younger than 45 in good health.

Many counts were recorded for this clonotype. The chain employs TRBV12-3 or TRBV12-4 and TRBJ1-1; TRBD1 aligns across 9 bases. With 7 bases clipped from V and 4 bases from J, the junction kept 4 bases outside the gene matches. CDR3 length: 13 residues. CDR3 residues: CASTGQGSTEAFF. The CDR3 nucleotides are TGTGCCAGCACCGGACAGGGGAGCACTGAAGCTTTCTTT.

In its sample, this clonotype was seen many times. The V gene is TRBV28, the J gene TRBJ1-4; a weak D match, TRBD1 (5 bases). The CDR3 is 16 residues long. Trimming stripped 1 base from V and 8 bases from J, with 17 bases between. The V gene's germline CDR1 is MDHEN and CDR2 SYDVKM. The DNA of the CDR3 is TGTGCCAGCAGTTTATCCGGCCTTGGGGCCAGGGAAAAACTGTTTTTT. Encoded protein: CASSLSGLGAREKLFF.

This clonotype was detected ten times or more. The genes are TRBV7-3 and TRBJ2-1; D might be TRBD2 (5 bases). This CDR3 has 12 amino acids. The germline V and J ends were trimmed by 4 bases and 8 bases, with 9 bases remaining between them. Germline loops: CDR1 SGHTA, CDR2 FQGTGA. The CDR3 sequence: CASSSTGDEQFF. The DNA of the CDR3 is TGTGCCAGCAGCTCGACCGGGGATGAGCAGTTCTTC.

This clonotype was found many times. V is TRBV11-1 and J is TRBJ2-5, with D tentatively TRBD1 or TRBD2 (5 bases each). The germline CDR1 and CDR2 sequences are SGHAT and FQDESV (reference sequence). V lost 2 bases and J 5 bases, leaving 18 bases between the germline ends. The CDR3 runs 16 residues. In DNA form, the CDR3 reads TGTGCCAGCAGCTTAACCGGGGCAGACTGGAGGGAGACCCAGTACTTC. As protein: CASSLTGADWRETQYF.

The table lists this clonotype with many counts. The chain recombines TRBV12-3 or TRBV12-4 with TRBJ1-5; 8 nucleotides align to TRBD1. There are 15 residues in the CDR3. J lost 2 bases, V lost 6 bases, and 6 bases had no gene match. This CDR3 is CASREQGVGNQPQHF. CDR3 DNA: TGTGCCAGCAGGGAACAGGGGGTTGGCAATCAGCCCCAGCATTTT.

This clonotype was recorded at least ten times. The chain uses TRBV21-1 and TRBJ2-7; the D segment call TRBD2 is taken from the table without a DNA check. TRBV21-1 is listed as a pseudogene. This CDR3 contains 18 residues. This CDR3 is CASSKTYGTSGCSYEQYF. The CDR3 DNA is TGTGCCAGCAGCAAAACGTACGGGACTAGCGGTTGCTCCTACGAGCAGTACTTC.

The table lists this clonotype with many counts. The chain carries TRBV6-1 and TRBJ2-1; 9 nucleotides agree with TRBD2. Germline V gene sequence: CDR1 MNHNS, CDR2 SASEGT. The CDR3 runs 14 residues. V lost 3 bases to trimming and J lost 15 bases; unmatched junction nucleotides: 12. CDR3: CASSDFLAGMKPFF. The CDR3 DNA is TGTGCCAGCAGTGATTTCCTAGCGGGGATGAAGCCGTTCTTC.

This clonotype was seen ten or more times. The chain combines TRBV5-1 with TRBJ2-7, with TRBD1 matching 9 bases. Trimming cost V 5 bases and J 3 bases; bases outside gene matches: 6. Germline assignment: CDR1 SGHRS and CDR2 YFSETQ. The CDR3 covers 14 residues. The chain's CDR3 is CASSFGTGIYEQYF. The CDR3, as DNA: TGCGCCAGCAGTTTTGGGACAGGGATCTACGAGCAGTACTTC.

The table lists this clonotype with many counts. V and J are TRBV2 and TRBJ2-2; weak D call: TRBD2 (5 bases). CDR1 SNHLY and CDR2 FYNNEI come from the germline V gene. The ends were cut back, 4 bases at V and 7 bases at J, with 7 bases in the middle. The CDR3 spans 12 residues. The CDR3 DNA is TGTGCCAGCAGTGGAGGGAACGGGGAGCTGTTTTTT. This codes for CASSGGNGELFF.